The rows below give T cell receptor beta chains drawn from one sample of a study of cytomegalovirus exposure and HLA in healthy donors. Only in-frame clones appear in the TCRdb table, and some are missing; sequencing was by immunoSEQ multiplex PCR. The top ten hold 4% to 5.5% of the sample, which has under 85,000 clones, about four fifths seen once. Source material: PBMCs. The receptors come from a young woman in good health and CMV-seronegative. Both conserved end residues are part of each CDR3. Fields, in order: J gene, clone size, V gene, D gene, CDR3 DNA, CDR3 protein. A D gene is named only where the DNA matches it firmly. Rows give clone size only sometimes, using once, few, many, or a class for an expanded clone.

TRBJ2-7 | NA | TRBV9 | NA | TGTGCCAGCAGCGGACGGGACTCCTCCTACGAGCAGTACTTC | CASSGRDSSYEQYF
TRBJ1-4 | NA | TRBV11-2 | TRBD1 | TGTGCCAGCAGCTCCCGACAGGGGGGCGAAAAACTGTTTTTT | CASSSRQGGEKLFF
TRBJ1-1 | NA | TRBV19 | NA | TGTGCCAGTAGTATCGGTGCGGGCGACACTGAAGCTTTCTTT | CASSIGAGDTEAFF
TRBJ2-7 | NA | TRBV29-1 | TRBD2 | TGCAGCTTCCTGACTAGCGGGGGGATCGAGCAGTACTTC | CSFLTSGGIEQYF
TRBJ2-1 | once | TRBV28 | NA | TGTGCCAGCAGTTTGGGGAGCTCCTACAATGAGCAGTTCTTC | CASSLGSSYNEQFF
TRBJ2-7 | NA | TRBV4-1 | NA | TGCGCCAGCAGCCAGAGTCGGGGGTGGGTTGACGAGCAGTACTTC | CASSQSRGWVDEQYF
TRBJ2-7 | NA | TRBV29-1 | NA | TGCAGCGTTGCGGACAGTGGCGAGCAGTACTTC | CSVADSGEQYF
TRBJ1-2 | NA | TRBV30 | NA | TGTGCCTGGAATCTAGGGGCAGCCACTAACTATGGCTACACCTTC | CAWNLGAATNYGYTF
TRBJ1-1 | NA | TRBV7-9 | NA | TGTGCCAGCAGCTTAGGGGTGACAGGCCTCGGGACTGAAGCTTTCTTT | CASSLGVTGLGTEAFF
TRBJ1-1 | NA | TRBV6-4 | NA | TGTGCCAGCAGTGAGAGGGGGGGCGGAGAGGGCACTGAAGCTTTCTTT | CASSERGGGEGTEAFF
TRBJ1-2 | NA | TRBV30 | NA | TGTGCCTGGAGTGTGGGCTCTATCTATGGCTACACCTTC | CAWSVGSIYGYTF
TRBJ1-1 | NA | TRBV11-3 | NA | TGTGCCAGCAGCTTGGGGCGGGGGAACACTGAAGCTTTCTTT | CASSLGRGNTEAFF
TRBJ2-3 | NA | TRBV29-1 | TRBD2 | TGCAGCGTGAAAGGGAGGGCGTCTAGCACAGATACGCAGTATTTT | CSVKGRASSTDTQYF
TRBJ2-4 | NA | TRBV28 | NA | TGTGCCAGCAGTTCGGGGGAAAACATTCAGTACTTC | CASSSGENIQYF
TRBJ1-1 | NA | TRBV20-1 | NA | TGCAGTGCTGATCGCGCGGTGCGAGCTTTCTTT | CSADRAVRAFF
TRBJ2-1 | NA | TRBV4-1 | TRBD2 | TGCGCCAGCAGCCAGGTAGCGGGGGGACCCTACAATGAGCAGTTCTTC | CASSQVAGGPYNEQFF
TRBJ1-6 | NA | TRBV7-9 | TRBD1 | TGTGCCAGCAGCTTAGTGTCTCGGACAGGGAGGATTTCACCCCTCCACTTT | CASSLVSRTGRISPLHF
TRBJ1-1 | NA | TRBV10-3 | NA | TGTGCCATCAGTTCAGGGAGGACTGAAGCTTTCTTT | CAISSGRTEAFF
TRBJ2-7 | NA | TRBV9 | NA | TGTGCCAGCGGAACGGGGGATTCCTACGAGCAGTACTTC | CASGTGDSYEQYF
TRBJ2-1 | NA | TRBV2 | TRBD1 | TGTGCCAGCAGTGGGGGGTTGAGGGGGCCCTACAATGAGCAGTTCTTC | CASSGGLRGPYNEQFF
TRBJ1-1 | few | TRBV2 | NA | TGTGCCAGCAGGGGCAGTCGAGCTTTCTTT | CASRGSRAFF
TRBJ1-1 | NA | TRBV7-3 | TRBD1 | TGTGCCAGCAGCTTAACGGGGGACAGGGAAGCTTTCTTT | CASSLTGDREAFF
TRBJ2-1 | NA | TRBV30 | TRBD2 | TGTGCCTGGAGTCCAGGCGGGAGTAGGAATGAGCAGTTCTTC | CAWSPGGSRNEQFF
TRBJ2-2 | NA | TRBV30 | NA | TGTGCCTGGAGAAAGCGCGCGGGCCTTTTCACCGGGGAGCTGTTTTTT | CAWRKRAGLFTGELFF
TRBJ1-2 | NA | TRBV4-3 | NA | TGCGCCAGCAGCCAAGAACAGGATTACTATGGCTACACCTTC | CASSQEQDYYGYTF
TRBJ1-2 | NA | TRBV5-4 | NA | TGTGCCAGCAGCTCACAGGAAGCTAACTATGGCTACACCTTC | CASSSQEANYGYTF
TRBJ2-2 | NA | TRBV6-5 | NA | TGTGCCAGCAGTTACTCTCAGTACACCGGGGAGCTGTTTTTT | CASSYSQYTGELFF
TRBJ2-3 | NA | TRBV30 | TRBD2 | TGTGCCTGGCGTGGGACTAGCGGGAGGGCCGTCGGCACAGATACGCAGTATTTT | CAWRGTSGRAVGTDTQYF
TRBJ1-1 | few | TRBV6-1 | NA | TGTGCCAGCAGGGCGGCAGATAACACTGAAGCTTTCTTT | CASRAADNTEAFF
TRBJ1-2 | NA | TRBV9 | NA | TGTGCCAGCAGCCCCCTGACGAGGAGGGGCTACACCTTC | CASSPLTRRGYTF
TRBJ2-7 | NA | TRBV4-3 | NA | TGCGCCAGCAGCCAAGATTTAGGTAGCGCCTACGAGCAGTACTTC | CASSQDLGSAYEQYF
TRBJ2-7 | NA | TRBV4-3 | TRBD2 | TGCGCCAGCAGCCAAGAAGCGGGGGACGTACCCTACGAGCAGTACTTC | CASSQEAGDVPYEQYF
TRBJ1-6 | NA | TRBV7-9 | TRBD1 | TGTGCCAGCAGCCTTGGACAGGGGACCCATAATTCACCCCTCCACTTT | CASSLGQGTHNSPLHF
TRBJ1-5 | NA | TRBV28 | NA | TGTGCCAGCAGTCAACTACAGGGAAATCAGCCCCAGCATTTT | CASSQLQGNQPQHF
TRBJ2-7 | NA | TRBV25-1 | NA | TGTGCCAGCAGTCCAACTGGGAGCTCCTACGAGCAGTACTTC | CASSPTGSSYEQYF
TRBJ2-7 | few | TRBV2 | NA | TGTGCCAGCAGTGAAAATCTGGGGGGTTACGAGCAGTACTTC | CASSENLGGYEQYF
TRBJ1-2 | NA | TRBV30 | NA | TGTGCCTGGAGTGTAGCCCCCTCGAGCGGCTACACCTTC | CAWSVAPSSGYTF
TRBJ2-2 | NA | TRBV9 | NA | TGTGCCAGCAGCGTGGGCAACGAATACACCGGGGAGCTGTTTTTT | CASSVGNEYTGELFF
TRBJ2-3 | NA | TRBV5-4 | TRBD2 | TGTGCCAGCAGCTTGACCATACTAGCGGGACTCACAGATACGCAGTATTTT | CASSLTILAGLTDTQYF
TRBJ2-7 | NA | TRBV6-5 | TRBD2 | TGTGCCAGCAGTTACTCGAAGACTAGCGGAGAGTACGAGCAGTACTTC | CASSYSKTSGEYEQYF
TRBJ1-5 | NA | TRBV30 | NA | TGTGCCTGGAGTGATTGGGGGGACAATCAGCCCCAGCATTTT | CAWSDWGDNQPQHF
TRBJ2-3 | NA | TRBV5-1 | NA | TGCGCCAGCAGCCCTCTACAGACAGATACGCAGTATTTT | CASSPLQTDTQYF